The 12 T cell receptor beta chains in this list originate from one sample, sequenced in a study of regulatory T cells in long-lasting Graves disease. Time point defined: newly diagnosed GD, antithyroid drugs for less than 3 months. PBMC RNA served as the TCR library source. Construction of the TCR beta libraries employed iRepertoire HTBI primers in conjunction with Arm-PCR of CDR3 regions. TCRdb reprocessed the multiplex PCR reads via MiXCR and lists one record per CDR3 protein. The sample lists about 440,000 distinct CDR3 sequences, 16% occurring once. The same data also went into a second study, on T cells in Graves' hyperthyroidism and ophthalmopathy.

This specimen consisted of peripheral blood mononuclear cells (PBMCs), obtained at new diagnosis, from a patient treated with antithyroid drugs. These receptors all come from a woman aged 25 to 39 with Graves disease.

This clonotype occurred many times. Germline and junction disagree at one end, which may indicate a read error. CDR3 DNA sequence: TGTGCCAGCAGTGAAGCGGATACGCAGTATTTT. This translates into CASSEADTQYF. The genes are TRBV5-1 and TRBJ2-3; D is undetermined. Germline CDR1 and CDR2: SGHRS and YFSETQ. The CDR3 spans 11 residues.

At least ten counts were recorded for this clonotype. The chain employs TRBV18 and TRBJ2-1, with D uncertain. From germline, CDR1 is KGHSH and CDR2 LQKENI. The CDR3 sequence is 14 residues long. The V end was cut by 6 bases, the J end by 8 bases, with 17 bases between. The CDR3 DNA is TGTGCCAGCTCCCTCGGAACCCAGAGCCATGAGCAGTTCTTC. Its translation is CASSLGTQSHEQFF.

This clonotype showed up many times. The J gene is TRBJ1-1, the V gene TRBV12-3 or TRBV12-4; a possible D gene is TRBD1 (5 bases). This CDR3 has 13 amino acids. V lost 0 bases to trimming and J lost 11 bases, with 13 bases between them. The CDR3 protein is CASSLALGAAAFF. CDR3 bases: TGTGCCAGCAGTTTAGCGCTCGGGGCCGCGGCTTTCTTT.

Details on this clonotype: Given a much more abundant clone one base away, this may be a read error. No conserved phenylalanine or tryptophan is present at the end of the CDR3, so a read error is the likely explanation. The chain joins TRBV27 to TRBJ2-7; TRBD1 matches 7 bases. Per germline, CDR1 MNHEY and CDR2 SMNVEV (reference sequence). V was pared by 10 bases and J by 0 bases, with 6 bases of the junction left unmatched. The CDR3 has 13 residues. CDR3 nucleotides: TGTGCCACCTCACAGGGGTACTCCTACGAGCAGTACTAC. It is translated as CATSQGYSYEQYY.

This clonotype appeared many times. The gene calls are TRBV7-8 and TRBJ2-5; 10 nucleotides line up with TRBD1. Trimming took 5 bases from V and 1 from J; bases not matched to a gene: 7. CDR1 and CDR2 from the germline V gene are SGHVS and FQNEAQ. CDR3 length equals 16 residues. CDR3: CASSHRDRGLQETQYF. The CDR3 bases are TGTGCCAGCAGCCACCGGGACAGGGGACTCCAAGAGACCCAGTACTTC. Based on the CDR3 plus reference TRBV7-8 and TRBJ2-5, the full variable domain is GAGVSQSPRYKVAKRGQDVALRCDPISGHVSLFWYQQALGQGPEFLTYFQNEAQLDKSGLPSDRFFAERPEGSVSTLKIQRTQQEDSAVYLCASSHRDRGLQETQYFGPGTRLLVL.

The table lists this clonotype with many counts. V is TRBV12-3 or TRBV12-4 and J is TRBJ2-1; TRBD2 matches at 12 bases. Trimming at V came to 9 bases and at J to 6 bases, leaving 9 bases not matched to a gene. The CDR3 loop spans 15 amino acids. As DNA, the CDR3 is TGTGCCAGAGAGGACGGACTAGCGGGAATCAATGAGCAGTTCTTC. Translating gives CAREDGLAGINEQFF.

This clonotype has more than one count but fewer than ten. The chain carries TRBV9 and TRBJ1-2, with 7 bases matching TRBD1. Per germline, CDR1 SGDLS and CDR2 YYNGEE. V was clipped by 3 bases and J by 4 bases; unmatched bases: 6. The CDR3 is 14 amino acids. CDR3 nucleotides: TGTGCCAGCAGCGACGGGACAGCAAGCTATGGCTACACCTTC. Encoded protein: CASSDGTASYGYTF.

This clonotype was observed many times. This chain connects TRBV12-5 to TRBJ2-1; 8 bases align to TRBD1. Germline V gene lookup returns CDR1 LGHNT and CDR2 FRNRAP. Losses at the gene ends were 0 bases for V and 2 bases for J; bases not matched to a gene: 15. The CDR3 sequence is 20 residues long. CDR3 amino acids: CASGLVTWTGRNAAYNEQFF. As DNA, the CDR3 is TGTGCTAGTGGTTTGGTCACATGGACAGGGCGCAACGCCGCCTACAATGAGCAGTTCTTC.

This clonotype appeared many times. This sequence joins TRBV6-9 and TRBJ2-5; D not certain. The CDR3 runs 16 residues. Germline assignment: CDR1 MNHGY and CDR2 SVAAGI. Trimming removed 3 bases from V and 4 bases from J, with 18 bases in between. The CDR3: CASSYTLDLMGETQYF. As DNA, the CDR3 is TGTGCCAGCAGTTACACCCTGGACCTAATGGGAGAGACCCAGTACTTC.

This clonotype has only a few counts. The chain couples TRBV20-1 to TRBJ1-1; D remains unclear. Per the germline V gene, CDR1 is DFQATT and CDR2 is SNEGSKA (reference sequence). Trimming left V 4 bases short and J 11 bases short, with 14 bases between. The CDR3 totals 11 residues. CDR3: CSAISPSRAFF. CDR3 DNA sequence: TGCAGTGCTATTAGCCCGAGTAGGGCTTTCTTT.

This clonotype was picked up a small number of times. This sequence joins TRBV15 and TRBJ2-7; D may be TRBD1 (6 bases). V was cut by 0 bases and J by 0 bases, with 21 bases left in between. CDR1 is LNHNV and CDR2 is YYDKDF in the germline V gene (reference sequence). CDR3 length: 19 amino acids. CDR3 sequence reads: CATSRDRLRIEGDSYEQYF. The CDR3, as DNA: TGTGCCACCAGCAGAGATCGACTTCGTATTGAGGGGGACTCCTACGAGCAGTACTTC.

The sample holds many counts of this clonotype. The chain links TRBV9 to TRBJ2-1; 10 bases line up with TRBD2. The CDR3 loop spans 14 amino acids. CDR1 and CDR2 from the germline V gene are SGDLS and YYNGEE. Trimming cost V 5 bases and J 10 bases; bases outside gene matches: 9. CDR3 nucleotides: TGTGCCAGCAGATCGAGCGGGAGGGCCGCGGAGCAGTTCTTC. It encodes CASRSSGRAAEQFF.